One sample yielded the 15 T cell receptor beta chains listed below, sequenced in a study of T cells after yellow fever vaccination. TCRdb reprocessed the 5' RACE reads with MiXCR, giving one entry per CDR3 protein. Of 500,000 to 650,000 distinct CDR3 sequences listed, about a sixth are singletons. The sample consisted of PBMCs, taken 5 days after the first yellow fever vaccination. The receptors were gathered from a man between 18 and 35 years old who received the YFV17D yellow fever vaccine.

The V and J genes are TRBV7-9 and TRBJ1-2; 8 bases match TRBD1. The CDR3 totals 15 residues. Germline CDR1 reads SEHNR; CDR2 reads FQNEAQ (reference sequence). Germline trimming cut 4 bases from V and 3 bases from J; bases unmatched to any gene: 7. The CDR3 coding sequence is TGTGCCAGCAGCTCGATCGGACAGGGCCACTATGGCTACACCTTC. It encodes CASSSIGQGHYGYTF.

This clonotype showed up just a few times. The genes are TRBV4-2 and TRBJ2-3, with D unresolved. In germline, CDR1 is LGHNA, CDR2 YNFKEQ. With 1 base removed from V and 6 bases from J, the gap between germline ends came to 8 bases. The length of the CDR3 is 13 residues. The CDR3 is CASSQVSWDTQYF. CDR3 sequence (DNA): TGTGCCAGCAGCCAAGTTTCCTGGGATACGCAGTATTTT.

There are a few counts of this clonotype. This chain links TRBV10-2 with TRBJ2-3; possible D gene TRBD2, 5 bases. CDR1 and CDR2 from the germline V gene are WSHSY and SAAADI. V was pared by 2 bases and J by 9 bases, with 12 bases between. The CDR3 has 13 residues. CDR3 in amino acids: CASSEGLSGTQYF. The CDR3 DNA reads TGCGCCAGCAGTGAGGGCCTATCGGGGACGCAGTATTTT.

This clonotype has more than one count but fewer than ten. V gene TRBV7-9 combines with J gene TRBJ1-1, with 7 bases identical to TRBD1. This CDR3 has 17 amino acids. The V and J ends lost 8 bases and 1 base, in that order; junction bases with no gene match: 16. Per the germline V gene, CDR1 is SEHNR and CDR2 is FQNEAQ (reference sequence). CDR3 residues: CASRLSKLQGPNTEAFF. The CDR3 nucleotides read TGTGCCAGCCGTTTATCGAAATTACAGGGGCCGAACACTGAAGCTTTCTTT.

This clonotype was seen more than once but under ten times. This chain links TRBV20-1 with TRBJ2-1; TRBD2 matches at 10 bases. This CDR3 is 14 amino acids long. The V segment lost 7 bases and the J segment 12 bases; nucleotides outside the gene matches: 15. Per the germline V gene, CDR1 is DFQATT and CDR2 is SNEGSKA (reference sequence). The CDR3 coding sequence is TGCAGTGTCACCCGTGGTAGCGGGGGGAGGGTGCAGTTCTTC. It specifies CSVTRGSGGRVQFF.

This clonotype was observed a handful of times. The chain carries TRBV18 and TRBJ1-1; D might be TRBD1 (5 bases). V gave up 4 bases and J gave up 0 bases, with 12 bases separating them. This CDR3 comprises 15 residues. CDR1 and CDR2 from the germline V gene are KGHSH and LQKENI. The CDR3 spells CASSQTGTMNTEAFF. The CDR3 DNA reads TGTGCCAGCTCACAGACCGGGACTATGAACACTGAAGCTTTCTTT.

The chain's CDR3 is CASSYFGQTPGTLHF. The CDR3, as DNA: TGTGCCAGCAGTTACTTTGGACAGACGCCTGGCACCCTCCACTTT. This sequence joins TRBV28 and TRBJ1-6; D might be TRBD1 (6 bases). V shed 4 bases and J shed 14 bases, with 21 bases lying between them. Per the germline V gene, CDR1 is MDHEN and CDR2 is SYDVKM. The CDR3 contains 15 residues.

This clonotype has more than one count but fewer than ten. V and J are TRBV7-9 and TRBJ2-2, with D uncertain. Between the trimmed V and J ends, which lost 0 bases and 8 bases, there was a span of 10 bases. The CDR3 contains 14 residues. Germline V CDR1 and CDR2: SEHNR, FQNEAQ (reference sequence). The CDR3 nucleotides read TGTGCCAGCAGCTTAGCCTCCAGGAAGGGGGAGCTGTTTTTT. This gives the protein CASSLASRKGELFF.

CDR3: CASSPTGGRGTEAFF. The CDR3 DNA follows: TGTGCCAGCAGTCCAACAGGTGGGCGAGGGACTGAAGCTTTCTTT. The V call is TRBV12-3 or TRBV12-4, the J call TRBJ1-1, with D perhaps TRBD1 (5 bases). The CDR3 is made up of 15 amino acids. Trimming shortened V by 5 bases and J by 5 bases, and 18 bases separated the two germline ends.

The V call is TRBV24-1, the J call TRBJ2-1; a possible D gene is TRBD2 (7 bases). The V gene's germline CDR1 is KGHDR and CDR2 SFDVKD. Trimming cost V 5 bases and J 2 bases, with 9 bases left between them. This CDR3 comprises 14 residues. DNA of the CDR3: TGTGCCACCAGTGGCGGGGGCGCCTACAATGAGCAGTTCTTC. Protein: CATSGGGAYNEQFF.

This clonotype appeared a few times. The chain carries TRBV18 and TRBJ2-7; 7 positions agree with TRBD2. Trimming cost V 6 bases and J 6 bases; bases outside gene matches: 2. This CDR3 is built from 11 residues. The germline gives CDR1 KGHSH, CDR2 LQKENI. Here the CDR3 DNA reads TGTGCCAGCTCGGGGAGGGTCGAGCAGTACTTC. Protein: CASSGRVEQYF.

This clonotype has only a few counts. The chain uses TRBV6-1 and TRBJ1-2, with D possibly TRBD1 on 6 matching bases. Germline loops: CDR1 MNHNS, CDR2 SASEGT. The V gene lost 0 bases and the J gene lost 0 bases, with 11 bases spanning the gap. CDR3 size: 16 residues. This chain's CDR3 is CASSEAVRGANYGYTF. The CDR3 DNA reads TGTGCCAGCAGTGAAGCGGTCAGGGGAGCTAACTATGGCTACACCTTC.

The chain uses TRBV28 and TRBJ1-2; D might be TRBD1 (6 bases). Germline CDR1 MDHEN, CDR2 SYDVKM. This CDR3 region has 13 residues. The CDR3 sequence is CAAQGLANYGYTF. The CDR3 nucleotides are TGTGCGGCCCAGGGGTTAGCTAACTATGGCTACACCTTC.

This chain uses TRBV29-1 with TRBJ1-2; no clear D. The CDR3 covers 13 residues. The V end was cut by 0 bases, the J end by 6 bases, with 11 bases between. CDR1 and CDR2 from the germline V gene are SQVTM and ANQGSEA. Here the CDR3 DNA reads TGCAGCGTTGAAGACCCGAGGAAAAATGGCTACACCTTC. Encoded protein: CSVEDPRKNGYTF.

This rearrangement joins TRBV6-1 to TRBJ2-3; 8 bases line up with TRBD2. V shed 6 bases and J 2 bases; nucleotides not matched to a gene: 7. The CDR3 is made up of 15 amino acids. From germline, CDR1 is MNHNS and CDR2 SASEGT. The CDR3 sequence is CASSRRGGNTDTQYF. CDR3 DNA: TGTGCCAGCAGCCGACGGGGGGGGAACACAGATACGCAGTATTTT.